This is a list of T cell receptor beta chains from one sample in a study of cytomegalovirus exposure and HLA in healthy donors. TCRdb keeps only in-frame clones here, not all; method: immunoSEQ multiplex PCR. This sample yields over 110,000 clones, of which around 78% are seen a single time; roughly 6% belongs to the top ten. The sequencing input was PBMCs. Source of these receptors: a woman in her thirties or forties in good health and CMV-seropositive. Both conserved end residues are part of each CDR3.

TRBV7-2,CASSYSWGGAYEQYF
TRBV7-6,CASSLERTGKEKLFF
TRBV6-1,CASRTGEYNEQFF
TRBV30,CAWSVRQGAWGTQYF
TRBV18,CASSPDPTGGTANEKLFF
TRBV7-9,CASSLGEDKGNTIYF
TRBV19,CASSITGEETQYF
TRBV6-4,CASSAVAGHNEQFF
TRBV28,CASSPGQGDTQYF
TRBV4-1,CASSQGFQKAYEQYF
TRBV11-3,CASSLGGNTEAFF
TRBV18,CASSPSPGTEYGYTF
TRBV11-2,CASSRRDRERLGTQYF
TRBV5-5,CASSLAGGTGDFSGNTIYF
TRBV28,CASSPGVETQYF
TRBV25-1,CASSEYMGRGAEAFF
TRBV10-3,CAISESLDRNEQYF
TRBV30,CAWRKQVLTDTQYF
TRBV2,CANRLLAETGELFF
TRBV19,CASRHGGQDGYTF
TRBV10-1,CASSESGQGDHEQYF
TRBV5-1,CASSLAPTGGTNEKLFF
TRBV5-8,CASSLRGSYEQYF
TRBV5-1,CASSPSPGVNTEAFF
TRBV6-6,CASRPTRGDNTEAFF
TRBV5-1,CASSLEQGRLAGAFHNEQFF
TRBV18,CASQETGGTYEQYF
TRBV7-6,CASSPLRSGTGGTDTQYF